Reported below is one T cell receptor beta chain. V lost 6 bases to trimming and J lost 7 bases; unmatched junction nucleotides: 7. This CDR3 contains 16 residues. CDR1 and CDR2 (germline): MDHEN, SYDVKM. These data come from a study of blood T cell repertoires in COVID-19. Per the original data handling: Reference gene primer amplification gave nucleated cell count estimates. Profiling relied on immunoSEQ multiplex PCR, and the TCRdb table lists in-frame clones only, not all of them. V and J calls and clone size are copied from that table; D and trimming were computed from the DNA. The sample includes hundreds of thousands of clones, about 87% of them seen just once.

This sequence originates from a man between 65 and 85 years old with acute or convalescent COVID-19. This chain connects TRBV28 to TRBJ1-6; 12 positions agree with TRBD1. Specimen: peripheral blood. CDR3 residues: CASSSGQGAGNSPLHF. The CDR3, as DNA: TGTGCCAGCAGCTCGGGACAGGGGGCTGGGAATTCACCCCTCCACTTT.